The 26 T cell receptor beta chains given below trace back to one sample, sequenced in a study of CD8+ T cells in alopecia areata. cDNA prepared by RNA extraction and subsequent reverse transcription served as the template for sequencing. The protocol was immunoSEQ multiplex PCR, while the TCRdb copy is restricted to in-frame clones and leaves out a portion. The sample contains about 190,000 clones, roughly three fifths of which appear only once. Regarding treatment: oral pan-JAK inhibitor, 5-10 mg twice daily. The sequences come from CD4+ T cells sorted from blood, collected at week 4, from a patient treated with tofacitinib. The receptors were sampled from a human donor with alopecia areata.

In its sample, this clone was seen once. The chain couples TRBV4-1 to TRBJ1-1; 7 bases fit TRBD1. CDR1 and CDR2 (germline): MGHRA, YSYEKL. The CDR3 consists of 16 residues. Losses at the gene ends were 0 bases for V and 5 bases for J; bases not matched to a gene: 9. This chain's CDR3 is CASSQDVTGIGTEAFF. DNA for the CDR3: TGCGCCAGCAGCCAAGATGTGACAGGGATAGGAACTGAAGCTTTCTTT.

This clone came up once. The V call is TRBV27, the J call TRBJ2-2, with 7 bases lining up with TRBD2. Trimming removed 2 bases from V and 0 bases from J; junction bases left unmatched: 6. The CDR3 totals 17 residues. Germline CDR1 MNHEY, CDR2 SMNVEV (reference sequence). The CDR3 DNA sequence: TGTGCCAGCAGTTTAGCCCGCCTAGCGGCGAACACCGGGGAGCTGTTTTTT. It is translated as CASSLARLAANTGELFF.

This clone was counted a few times. This chain links TRBV30 with TRBJ2-5; TRBD2 agrees at 7 bases. TRBJ2-7 explains the end of the DNA better; the J call may be wrong. The CDR3 is 13 residues long. Germline-derived CDR1 and CDR2 are GTSNPN and SVGIG (reference sequence). CDR3 amino acids: CAWTKGTTYEQYF. The CDR3 region has the DNA TGTGCCTGGACCAAAGGGACTACCTACGAGCAGTACTTC.

This clone came up a few times. The chain uses TRBV29-1 and TRBJ2-4, with D tentatively TRBD1 (7 bases). CDR1 SQVTM and CDR2 ANQGSEA come from the germline V gene. The CDR3 is made up of 14 amino acids. The chain's CDR3 is CSGVRGTVGNIQYF. The CDR3 nucleotides are TGCAGTGGGGTTCGCGGGACAGTGGGGAACATTCAGTACTTC.

The V and J genes are TRBV25-1 and TRBJ2-1, with D perhaps matching TRBD1 (5 bases). Germline values: CDR1 MGHDK, CDR2 SYGVNS. The germline V and J ends were trimmed by 7 bases and 8 bases, with 12 bases remaining between them. The CDR3 loop spans 12 amino acids. The CDR3: CASTRLGDEQFF. Written as DNA, the CDR3 is TGTGCCAGCACCCGCCTAGGGGATGAGCAGTTCTTC.

The V and J genes are TRBV30 and TRBJ1-4; D remains unclear. In germline, CDR1 is GTSNPN, CDR2 SVGIG (reference sequence). The length of the CDR3 is 14 residues. V was trimmed by 0 bases and J by 5 bases, leaving 10 bases between them. The CDR3 nucleotides read TGTGCCTGGAGTGTAACTGGGAGAAATGAAAAACTGTTTTTT. Amino acid sequence: CAWSVTGRNEKLFF.

The chain carries TRBV7-2 and TRBJ2-1; 10 bases agree with TRBD2. The CDR3 is made up of 16 amino acids. The ends lost 5 bases at V and 4 bases at J; junction bases unmatched: 8. Germline assignment: CDR1 SGHTA and CDR2 FQGNSA. The CDR3 reads CASSLSSGRIYNEQFF. The CDR3 nucleotides are TGTGCCAGCAGCCTCTCTAGCGGGAGAATATACAATGAGCAGTTCTTC.

CDR3 residues: CATSRDRSFKEGEQYF. The CDR3 coding sequence is TGTGCCACCAGCAGAGATCGGAGCTTCAAAGAGGGCGAGCAGTACTTC. The chain uses TRBV15 and TRBJ2-7; D is possibly TRBD2 (5 bases). The CDR3 loop spans 16 amino acids. The germline gives CDR1 LNHNV, CDR2 YYDKDF (reference sequence). V lost 0 bases and J lost 6, with 18 bases in between.

This clone has more than one count but fewer than ten. The J gene is TRBJ2-7, the V gene TRBV4-1, with D maybe TRBD1 (5 bases). The CDR3 contains 17 residues. V lost 0 bases and J lost 1, with 16 bases in between. Germline V CDR1 and CDR2: MGHRA, YSYEKL. CDR3 sequence reads: CASSQEYRRTRSYEQYF. CDR3 sequence (DNA): TGCGCCAGCAGCCAAGAGTATCGGCGGACACGATCCTACGAGCAGTACTTC.

The CDR3 loop reads CASSRASHEQFF. CDR3 DNA sequence: TGTGCCAGCAGCCGAGCATCCCATGAGCAGTTCTTC. V usage is TRBV5-6 and J usage is TRBJ2-1; unclear D gene. Trimming took off 4 bases at V and 8 bases at J, with 10 bases between the two ends. CDR3 length: 12 amino acids. Germline V CDR1 and CDR2: SGHDT, YYEEEE.

V and J are TRBV28 and TRBJ1-2, with D possibly matching TRBD1 (6 bases). The CDR3 length is 13 residues. V gave up 5 bases and J gave up 4 bases, with 11 bases separating them. CDR1 is MDHEN and CDR2 is SYDVKM in the germline V gene. For the CDR3, the DNA is TGTGCCAGCAGTCCCCGGACAGTCTATGGCTACACCTTC. Translating it yields CASSPRTVYGYTF.

This clone showed up just a few times. This CDR3 is also generated by other DNA sequences in the sample. The chain recombines TRBV15 with TRBJ2-1; D is unresolved. V was shortened by 0 bases and J by 7 bases, with 7 bases between the two germline ends. Germline loops: CDR1 LNHNV, CDR2 YYDKDF (reference sequence). The CDR3 covers 13 residues. The CDR3 loop is CATSRDMGNEQFF. In nucleotides, the CDR3 is TGTGCCACCAGCAGAGATATGGGGAATGAGCAGTTCTTC.

The table lists this clone with a few counts. CDR3 nucleotides: TGCAGCGTCCTTATAGCTAGCGGGAGCACCTACAATGAGCAGTTCTTC. It translates to CSVLIASGSTYNEQFF. This rearrangement joins TRBV29-1 to TRBJ2-1, with 10 bases aligning to TRBD2. Germline lookup yields CDR1 SQVTM and CDR2 ANQGSEA. CDR3 size: 16 residues. Unmatched junction bases numbered 10, after V lost 6 bases and J lost 2 bases.

This clone was observed a handful of times. This chain uses TRBV29-1 with TRBJ2-7, with TRBD2 identical over 7 bases. The CDR3 runs to 13 residues. V lost 4 bases to trimming and J lost 7 bases; unmatched junction nucleotides: 10. The V gene's germline CDR1 is SQVTM and CDR2 ANQGSEA. The CDR3 is CSVATLERGEQYF. DNA for the CDR3: TGCAGCGTTGCAACACTAGAGCGGGGAGAGCAGTACTTC.

J is TRBJ1-2 and V is TRBV29-1; the D is unclear. Per the germline V gene, CDR1 is SQVTM and CDR2 is ANQGSEA. V was shortened by 3 bases and J by 7 bases, with 0 bases between the two germline ends. The CDR3 consists of 8 residues. In nucleotides, the CDR3 is TGCAGCGTTGATGGCTACACCTTC. Translated, it gives CSVDGYTF.

This clone was picked up one time. V is TRBV30 and J is TRBJ1-1; D not certain. The V gene lost 0 bases and the J gene lost 4 bases, with 9 bases spanning the gap. The CDR3 is 13 residues long. Germline loops: CDR1 GTSNPN, CDR2 SVGIG (reference sequence). The CDR3 DNA follows: TGTGCCTGGAGTGTACCCCCGGGCACTGAAGCTTTCTTT. This translates into CAWSVPPGTEAFF.

This rearrangement joins TRBV30 to TRBJ1-5, with a possible D match to TRBD1 (5 bases). Trimming removed 4 bases at V and 2 bases at J, with 18 bases between. The CDR3 is made up of 16 amino acids. Germline V lookup: CDR1 GTSNPN, CDR2 SVGIG (reference sequence). The CDR3 loop reads CAWNPRRGQGNQPQHF. CDR3 bases: TGTGCCTGGAACCCCAGGAGGGGCCAAGGCAATCAGCCCCAGCATTTT.

This chain links TRBV5-1 with TRBJ2-5; no clear D. The CDR3 runs 15 residues. Germline V gene lookup returns CDR1 SGHRS and CDR2 YFSETQ. V was shortened by 1 base and J by 3 bases, with 13 bases between the two germline ends. Written as DNA, the CDR3 is TGCGCCAGCAGCTTGCAATTGGCGCTGAAAGAGACCCAGTACTTC. This sequence encodes CASSLQLALKETQYF.

Here the CDR3 reads CSAGTGDPIGEAFF. CDR3 DNA sequence: TGCAGCGCCGGGACAGGCGACCCTATTGGGGAAGCTTTCTTT. The J gene is TRBJ1-1, the V gene TRBV29-1, with 8 bases lining up with TRBD1. The CDR3 is 14 residues long. The junction had 15 bases not matched to a gene; V was cut back by 7 bases and J by 8 bases. Looked up from germline, CDR1 is SQVTM and CDR2 is ANQGSEA.

J is TRBJ2-3 and V is TRBV18; D gene unclear. Trimming shortened V by 5 bases and J by 6 bases, and 9 bases separated the two germline ends. Per germline, CDR1 KGHSH and CDR2 LQKENI. This CDR3 has 12 amino acids. The DNA of the CDR3 is TGTGCCAGCTCATCCCTAGGGGATACGCAGTATTTT. This translates into CASSSLGDTQYF. Using reference TRBV18 and TRBJ2-3 for the parts outside the CDR3, the full variable domain is NAGVMQNPRHLVRRRGQEARLRCSPMKGHSHVYWYRQLPEEGLKFMVYLQKENIIDESGMPKERFSAEFPKEGPSILRIQQVVRGDSAAYFCASSSLGDTQYFGPGTRLTVL.

The genes are TRBV28 and TRBJ2-1; D is uncertain. V was shortened by 8 bases and J by 9 bases, with 17 bases between the two germline ends. Germline CDR1 MDHEN, CDR2 SYDVKM. The CDR3 is 13 amino acids. In DNA, the CDR3 is TGTGCCAGCCTTGGACCCCCCAAGATTGAGCAGTTCTTC. This sequence encodes CASLGPPKIEQFF.

This clone occurred a few times. V gene TRBV30 combines with J gene TRBJ1-4; D gene ambiguous. The germline V gene has CDR1 GTSNPN and CDR2 SVGIG (reference sequence). The CDR3 consists of 12 residues. V shed 8 bases and J shed 0 bases, with 7 bases lying between them. The CDR3 DNA sequence: TGTGCCCACAGCTCAACTAATGAAAAACTGTTTTTT. Residues: CAHSSTNEKLFF.

The chain is built from TRBV5-1 and TRBJ2-2; perhaps TRBD1 as D (5 bases). The CDR3 covers 17 residues. V was shortened by 2 bases and J by 4 bases, with 18 bases between the two germline ends. Germline assignment: CDR1 SGHRS and CDR2 YFSETQ. As DNA, the CDR3 is TGCGCCAGCAGCTTTTCAAGGGTTCCAGGGCGCACCGGGGAGCTGTTTTTT. It codes for CASSFSRVPGRTGELFF. Using reference TRBV5-1 and TRBJ2-2 for the parts outside the CDR3, the full variable domain is KAGVTQTPRYLIKTRGQQVTLSCSPISGHRSVSWYQQTPGQGLQFLFEYFSETQRNKGNFPGRFSGRQFSNSRSEMNVSTLELGDSALYLCASSFSRVPGRTGELFFGEGSRLTVL.

The chain employs TRBV7-9 and TRBJ2-7; 11 bases line up with TRBD2. CDR3 length equals 15 residues. V dropped 5 bases and J dropped 3; count of bases not matched to a gene: 6. Germline V gene data show CDR1 as SEHNR and CDR2 as FQNEAQ (reference sequence). CDR3 sequence: CASSQPGLAVYEQYF. The CDR3 DNA sequence: TGTGCCAGCAGCCAACCGGGACTAGCGGTCTACGAGCAGTACTTC.

The rearrangement joins TRBV18 to TRBJ2-2, with D perhaps TRBD2 (5 bases). The CDR3 has 14 residues. CDR1 KGHSH and CDR2 LQKENI come from the germline V gene. The V end lost 2 bases, the J end lost 7 bases, and 11 bases lay between the germline ends. As DNA, the CDR3 is TGTGCCAGCTCACCATCGGGGAATAACGGGGAGCTGTTTTTT. It codes for CASSPSGNNGELFF.

V gene TRBV2 combines with J gene TRBJ2-2, with TRBD2 matching over 12 bases. Germline V gives CDR1 SNHLY, CDR2 FYNNEI. The CDR3 has 14 amino acids. Trimming at V came to 4 bases and at J to 7 bases, leaving 1 base not matched to a gene. The CDR3 protein is CASSASGRVGELFF. DNA for the CDR3: TGTGCCAGCAGTGCTAGCGGGAGGGTCGGGGAGCTGTTTTTT.